Listed below are T cell receptor beta chains from one sample, sequenced in a study of blood T cell repertoires in COVID-19. Only in-frame clones appear in the TCRdb table, and some are missing; sequencing was by immunoSEQ multiplex PCR. The sample has approximately 76,000 clones, about 90% seen once. Material: peripheral blood. The receptors shown here come from a human donor in a cohort sampled during active COVID-19. The CDR3 runs from the conserved cysteine through the conserved F or W. Each record gives: CDR3 DNA, CDR3 protein, J gene, clone size, V gene, D gene. The D gene is left open where the match is weak. The size of a clone is reported for some rows only, either as once, few or many, or as a class for expanded clones.

DNA: TGTGCCAGCAGCCCCATAACAGGACCGTCCTACGAGCAGTACTTC; CDR3: CASSPITGPSYEQYF; J: TRBJ2-7; size: NA; V: TRBV11-2; D: NA
DNA: TGTGCCAGCAGTTACGCAGGGGTAGAAAATCAGCCCCAGCATTTT; CDR3: CASSYAGVENQPQHF; J: TRBJ1-5; size: NA; V: TRBV6-6; D: NA
DNA: TGTGCCAGCAGGCAGGGAATATTGCAGCCCCAGCATTTT; CDR3: CASRQGILQPQHF; J: TRBJ1-5; size: once; V: TRBV27; D: NA
DNA: TGTGCCAGCAGTTTACCCGGGGTTAGCTCTGGAAACACCATATATTTT; CDR3: CASSLPGVSSGNTIYF; J: TRBJ1-3; size: NA; V: TRBV28; D: NA
DNA: TGTGCCAGCAGTGACGGGACAGACTTCCTCTACGAGCAGTACTTC; CDR3: CASSDGTDFLYEQYF; J: TRBJ2-7; size: NA; V: TRBV6-1; D: TRBD1
DNA: TGTGCCAGTACCACAATCCCCCCAGGGCACCGGATCTCTGGAAACACCATATATTTT; CDR3: CASTTIPPGHRISGNTIYF; J: TRBJ1-3; size: once; V: TRBV19; D: NA
DNA: TGTGCCTGGAGTAAAGCGGGTTCTCCCGCCCTTTATGGCTACACCTTC; CDR3: CAWSKAGSPALYGYTF; J: TRBJ1-2; size: NA; V: TRBV30; D: NA
DNA: TGTGCCAGCAGTTTTCGTATCAGGGATGGCTACACCTTC; CDR3: CASSFRIRDGYTF; J: TRBJ1-2; size: NA; V: TRBV12-3/TRBV12-4; D: NA
DNA: TGTGCCCTCTACGACAGGGACGGGTACTTC; CDR3: CALYDRDGYF; J: TRBJ2-7; size: few; V: TRBV5-8; D: TRBD1
DNA: TGTGCCAGCAGTTCGATCCGGGACAGGGGGCAAGTGGGATCACCCCTCCACTTT; CDR3: CASSSIRDRGQVGSPLHF; J: TRBJ1-6; size: NA; V: TRBV11-2; D: TRBD1
DNA: TGTGCCAGCCGATTGCGGGGGCAGAACACTGAAGCTTTCTTT; CDR3: CASRLRGQNTEAFF; J: TRBJ1-1; size: NA; V: TRBV2; D: NA
DNA: TGTGCCAGCAGCTTTGAGGGAGGGGGACCCATGAACACTGAAGCTTTCTTT; CDR3: CASSFEGGGPMNTEAFF; J: TRBJ1-1; size: NA; V: TRBV11-2; D: NA
DNA: TGCGCCAGCAGCCAAGACCCGACAGGCTCCTACGAGCAGTACTTC; CDR3: CASSQDPTGSYEQYF; J: TRBJ2-7; size: NA; V: TRBV4-1; D: NA
DNA: TGTGCCAGTAGTATCCTACCTTCGAGGGTTTTTTGGCCCCAGCATTTT; CDR3: CASSILPSRVFWPQHF; J: TRBJ1-5; size: once; V: TRBV19; D: NA
DNA: TGTGCCAGCAGTTACGGGACAGGGAGAGAGCAGTACTTC; CDR3: CASSYGTGREQYF; J: TRBJ2-7; size: once; V: TRBV28; D: TRBD1
DNA: TGTGCCAGCAGGACAGGGGGCGCGGAGACCCAGTACTTC; CDR3: CASRTGGAETQYF; J: TRBJ2-5; size: NA; V: TRBV6-4; D: TRBD1
DNA: TGTGCCAGCACTCCCGGGTCCTACGAGCAGTACTTC; CDR3: CASTPGSYEQYF; J: TRBJ2-7; size: NA; V: TRBV28; D: NA
DNA: TGCGCCAGCAGCTTGGACCAGGGGGCGCGTTCAGATGGCTACACCTTC; CDR3: CASSLDQGARSDGYTF; J: TRBJ1-2; size: NA; V: TRBV5-1; D: TRBD1
DNA: TGTGCCACCAGTGATTTAGGGGGCGACACCGGGGAGCTGTTTTTT; CDR3: CATSDLGGDTGELFF; J: TRBJ2-2; size: NA; V: TRBV24-1; D: TRBD1
DNA: TGTGCCAGCAGCCAACCGGGAAGTATTGGTGATGGCTACACCTTC; CDR3: CASSQPGSIGDGYTF; J: TRBJ1-2; size: NA; V: TRBV2; D: NA
DNA: TGTGCCTGGAGCCCGGACAGTGAAAAACTGTTTTTT; CDR3: CAWSPDSEKLFF; J: TRBJ1-4; size: once; V: TRBV30; D: NA
DNA: TGTGCCAGCAGCTTTGGCAGGGGCAATCAGCCCCAGCATTTT; CDR3: CASSFGRGNQPQHF; J: TRBJ1-5; size: NA; V: TRBV5-6; D: NA
DNA: TGCGCCAGCAGCCCCCCAGTGGAGCAGACCGGGGAGCTGTTTTTT; CDR3: CASSPPVEQTGELFF; J: TRBJ2-2; size: NA; V: TRBV5-1; D: NA
DNA: TGTGCCAGCAGCACGGGACAGGGGGACACCGGGGAGCTGTTTTTT; CDR3: CASSTGQGDTGELFF; J: TRBJ2-2; size: NA; V: TRBV6-2/TRBV6-3; D: TRBD1
DNA: TGTGCCAGCACCCCAGGCAGGGGCTTCCCCTACGAGCAGTACTTC; CDR3: CASTPGRGFPYEQYF; J: TRBJ2-7; size: NA; V: TRBV3-1/TRBV3-2; D: NA
DNA: TGTGCCAGCAGCCTGTACAGGGGCTACGAGCAGTACTTC; CDR3: CASSLYRGYEQYF; J: TRBJ2-7; size: NA; V: TRBV12-3/TRBV12-4; D: TRBD1
DNA: TGCGCCAGCAGCCAAAGAAGCGGGGGGGCTTATGACTCCTACAATGAGCAGTTCTTC; CDR3: CASSQRSGGAYDSYNEQFF; J: TRBJ2-1; size: NA; V: TRBV4-3; D: TRBD2
DNA: TGTGCCAGCAGCCCATTGGGGACAGGGGCATTTGGCTACACCTTC; CDR3: CASSPLGTGAFGYTF; J: TRBJ1-2; size: NA; V: TRBV3-1/TRBV3-2; D: TRBD1
DNA: TGTGCCAGCACCTCCCGCCGGGCAGGGGGCGACGTCAATGGCTACACCTTC; CDR3: CASTSRRAGGDVNGYTF; J: TRBJ1-2; size: NA; V: TRBV21-1; D: NA
DNA: TGTGCCACCAGTGATTTTAGGACAGACGGGACCCAGTACTTC; CDR3: CATSDFRTDGTQYF; J: TRBJ2-5; size: once; V: TRBV24-1; D: NA
DNA: TGTGCCAGCAGTTTATCAGGGGAGGTCGAGCAGTACTTC; CDR3: CASSLSGEVEQYF; J: TRBJ2-7; size: NA; V: TRBV27; D: NA
DNA: TGTGCCAGCTCACCAGTCATGGGGGGGCGAACTGAAAAACTGTTTTTT; CDR3: CASSPVMGGRTEKLFF; J: TRBJ1-4; size: NA; V: TRBV18; D: NA
DNA: TGTGCCAGCAGCTCCCTTAGGGGCTCTAGGGTCCGCCTTTACGAGCAGTACTTC; CDR3: CASSSLRGSRVRLYEQYF; J: TRBJ2-7; size: NA; V: TRBV11-2; D: NA
DNA: TGTGCCACCCCAGGGGGGAGCTCTGGAAACACCATATATTTT; CDR3: CATPGGSSGNTIYF; J: TRBJ1-3; size: NA; V: TRBV7-2; D: TRBD1
DNA: TGCGCCAGCAAGAGGGATAGGAATGAAAAACTGTTTTTT; CDR3: CASKRDRNEKLFF; J: TRBJ1-4; size: NA; V: TRBV10-2; D: NA
DNA: TGTGCCAGCAGCTTGACTAGCGGGTACTACGAGCAGTACTTC; CDR3: CASSLTSGYYEQYF; J: TRBJ2-7; size: NA; V: TRBV5-6; D: TRBD2
DNA: TGTGCCAGCAGCTTGAAAGGGGGATGGCAGCCCCAGCATTTT; CDR3: CASSLKGGWQPQHF; J: TRBJ1-5; size: few; V: TRBV5-8; D: NA
DNA: TGCAGTGCTAGTTCACCGGGACATCATCAGCCCCAGCATTTT; CDR3: CSASSPGHHQPQHF; J: TRBJ1-5; size: NA; V: TRBV20-1; D: NA
DNA: TGTGCCAGCAGCTCTACCGAGAAGAGGGTTCGAGCGGGGGAAGAGACCCAGTACTTC; CDR3: CASSSTEKRVRAGEETQYF; J: TRBJ2-5; size: NA; V: TRBV3-1/TRBV3-2; D: TRBD2
DNA: TGCGCCAGCAGCCAAGTTCGACAGGCAGATCAGCCCCAGCATTTT; CDR3: CASSQVRQADQPQHF; J: TRBJ1-5; size: NA; V: TRBV4-1; D: NA
DNA: TGTGCCAGCAGTAGAGACAGGGAAGAGACCCAGTACTTC; CDR3: CASSRDREETQYF; J: TRBJ2-5; size: NA; V: TRBV12-3/TRBV12-4; D: TRBD1
DNA: TGTGCCAGCAGTTCGGGGTACGAGCAGTACTTC; CDR3: CASSSGYEQYF; J: TRBJ2-7; size: once; V: TRBV27; D: NA
DNA: TGTGCCAGCAGCTTACTCGGACAGTTTCGCACTGAAGCTTTCTTT; CDR3: CASSLLGQFRTEAFF; J: TRBJ1-1; size: NA; V: TRBV7-2; D: NA
DNA: TGTGCCAGCAGTCCTTTAGCGGGGGCGGGTGGGGCAGATACGCAGTATTTT; CDR3: CASSPLAGAGGADTQYF; J: TRBJ2-3; size: NA; V: TRBV28; D: TRBD2
DNA: TGCGCCAGCAGCCTAGGACAATCCTCTGGGGCCAACGTCCTGACTTTC; CDR3: CASSLGQSSGANVLTF; J: TRBJ2-6; size: NA; V: TRBV5-1; D: NA
DNA: TGTGCCAGCAGTGAAGCGGGGGGGAATCAGCCCCAGCATTTT; CDR3: CASSEAGGNQPQHF; J: TRBJ1-5; size: NA; V: TRBV6-1; D: NA
DNA: TGTGCCAGTACTACAGGGGGGGAGACCCAGTACTTC; CDR3: CASTTGGETQYF; J: TRBJ2-5; size: NA; V: TRBV12-3/TRBV12-4; D: TRBD1
DNA: TGCGCCAGCAGCCAAGAATGGGGTGGGGGGGAAAAACTGTTTTTT; CDR3: CASSQEWGGGEKLFF; J: TRBJ1-4; size: once; V: TRBV4-3; D: NA
DNA: TGTGCCTGGAGTGGGATAGGAGGGGAGACCCAGTACTTC; CDR3: CAWSGIGGETQYF; J: TRBJ2-5; size: NA; V: TRBV30; D: NA
DNA: TGTGCCAGCAGTTACTCCGGGACAGGGATATTCACTGAAGCTTTCTTT; CDR3: CASSYSGTGIFTEAFF; J: TRBJ1-1; size: NA; V: TRBV28; D: TRBD1
DNA: TGTGCCAGCAGCCCTGTAGCGGGGGCGGGGGGGGGAAGCTACACCTTC; CDR3: CASSPVAGAGGGSYTF; J: TRBJ1-2; size: NA; V: TRBV11-2; D: NA
DNA: TGTGCCAGCAGCCCCAGGGGTGGTTATGGCTACACCTTC; CDR3: CASSPRGGYGYTF; J: TRBJ1-2; size: NA; V: TRBV7-3; D: NA
DNA: TGTGCCAGCAGTCCGGACAGGAGCTCTGGAAACACCATATATTTT; CDR3: CASSPDRSSGNTIYF; J: TRBJ1-3; size: NA; V: TRBV6-5; D: TRBD1
DNA: TGCGCCAGCAGTGCGCTCACACCAGCTGGGGCCAACGTCCTGACTTTC; CDR3: CASSALTPAGANVLTF; J: TRBJ2-6; size: once; V: TRBV10-2; D: NA
DNA: TGTGCCTCCCGCAGGGACTCATATGGCTACACCTTC; CDR3: CASRRDSYGYTF; J: TRBJ1-2; size: NA; V: TRBV12-3/TRBV12-4; D: NA
DNA: TGTGCCAGCAGTTCCACAGGCTCTGGGGCCAACGTCCTGACTTTC; CDR3: CASSSTGSGANVLTF; J: TRBJ2-6; size: NA; V: TRBV5-4; D: NA
DNA: TGTGCCAGCAGCTTAGATCGGCGGGGGGGGCACAATGAGCAGTTCTTC; CDR3: CASSLDRRGGHNEQFF; J: TRBJ2-1; size: NA; V: TRBV11-2; D: TRBD2
DNA: TGTGCCAGCAGTGATGGGGGGAGACAGGGGAGGATCGGGGAGCTGTTTTTT; CDR3: CASSDGGRQGRIGELFF; J: TRBJ2-2; size: NA; V: TRBV6-1; D: TRBD1
DNA: TGTGCCAGCAGTTTATCCGGGACAGGGGATCAGCCCCAGCATTTT; CDR3: CASSLSGTGDQPQHF; J: TRBJ1-5; size: NA; V: TRBV28; D: TRBD1